The 28 T cell receptor beta chains below come from one sample, sequenced in a study of blood T cell repertoires in COVID-19. Sequencing used immunoSEQ multiplex PCR; TCRdb keeps in-frame clones, though not all of them. There are approximately 350,000 clones in the sample; around 86% occur only once, and approximately 5% lies in the top ten. The sample taken for sequencing was PBMCs or T cells enriched from blood (not recorded which). The receptor source for this set is a woman aged 45-60 years who had recovered from COVID-19.

The chain joins TRBV9 to TRBJ2-3, with D tentatively TRBD1 (5 bases). Germline V gives CDR1 SGDLS, CDR2 YYNGEE. Trimming pared 0 bases from V and 5 bases from J, leaving 13 bases between. The CDR3 extends over 15 amino acids. CDR3 DNA: TGTGCCAGCAGCGTAGGCGTACAGGATAAAGATACGCAGTATTTT. It codes for CASSVGVQDKDTQYF.

This chain's CDR3 is CASSQEARLFF. The CDR3, as DNA: TGTGCCAGCAGCCAAGAAGCCCGACTGTTTTTT. The chain joins TRBV4-2 to TRBJ1-4; D unclear. V was trimmed by 0 bases and J by 13 bases, leaving 6 bases between them. Looked up from germline, CDR1 is LGHNA and CDR2 is YNFKEQ. The CDR3 runs to 11 residues.

This chain connects TRBV18 to TRBJ1-3; possibly TRBD1 for D (6 bases). Germline V gene sequence: CDR1 KGHSH, CDR2 LQKENI. This CDR3 is 15 amino acids long. V gave up 0 bases and J gave up 8 bases, with 14 bases separating them. In DNA, the CDR3 is TGTGCCAGCTCACCACCCCCAATAGGGGGACACACCATATATTTT. Protein product: CASSPPPIGGHTIYF.

The rearrangement uses TRBV5-6 and TRBJ2-7, with TRBD1 matching over 7 bases. CDR3 length: 15 residues. Germline CDR1 reads SGHDT; CDR2 reads YYEEEE. After removal of 3 bases from V and 5 bases from J, the junction contained 11 bases not matched to a gene. CDR3 DNA sequence: TGTGCCAGCAGCTGGGGCGACAGGGTATTCGACGAGCAGTACTTC. Protein: CASSWGDRVFDEQYF.

This clone has only one observation. The chain has TRBV4-3 and TRBJ1-2; 8 positions match TRBD1. The CDR3 contains 15 residues. V lost 2 bases, J lost 6 bases, and 8 bases stayed unmatched. Per the germline V gene, CDR1 is LGHNA and CDR2 is YSLEER. This chain's CDR3 is CASSQSLGQGHGYTF. The CDR3 DNA reads TGCGCCAGCAGCCAATCTTTAGGACAGGGACATGGCTACACCTTC.

The chain uses TRBV11-2 and TRBJ1-2; unclear D gene. Germline-derived CDR1 and CDR2 are SGHAT and FQNNGV. CDR3 length equals 13 residues. V was shortened by 6 bases and J by 7 bases, with 15 bases between the two germline ends. The CDR3 protein is CASSPIQAGGYTF. CDR3 nucleotide sequence: TGTGCCAGCAGTCCAATTCAGGCGGGTGGCTACACCTTC.

V usage is TRBV5-1 and J usage is TRBJ1-2; 11 bases agree with TRBD1. The CDR3 runs 15 residues. Germline loops: CDR1 SGHRS, CDR2 YFSETQ. The V gene end was trimmed by 3 bases and the J gene end by 7 bases; junction bases not matched to a gene: 8. CDR3 loop: CASSSRTGGDGGYTF. CDR3 nucleotide sequence: TGCGCCAGCAGCTCACGGACAGGGGGCGATGGTGGCTACACCTTC.

This rearrangement joins TRBV18 to TRBJ1-1; TRBD1 matches 7 bases. The CDR3 is 16 amino acids. After removal of 3 bases from V and 6 bases from J, the junction contained 13 bases not matched to a gene. CDR1 and CDR2 from the germline V gene are KGHSH and LQKENI. The CDR3 DNA follows: TGTGCCAGCTCACCGAACAGGGGTAATTTTGGGTCTGAAGCTTTCTTT. This codes for CASSPNRGNFGSEAFF.

The rearrangement uses TRBV9 and TRBJ2-2; 10 bases line up with TRBD2. The germline V gene encodes CDR1 SGDLS and CDR2 YYNGEE. The V gene end was trimmed by 0 bases and the J gene end by 4 bases; junction bases not matched to a gene: 9. The CDR3 has 18 amino acids. CDR3 sequence (DNA): TGTGCCAGCAGCGTAGGGCTAGCGGGGGCCCTGAGCACCGGGGAGCTGTTTTTT. This sequence encodes CASSVGLAGALSTGELFF.

The chain is built from TRBV5-4 and TRBJ1-1; 10 bases are a match to TRBD1. The CDR3 loop spans 13 amino acids. Germline CDR1 is SGHNT and CDR2 is YYREEE (reference sequence). The CDR3 DNA follows: TGTGCGTCGGGACAGGGGAGTAACACTGAAGCTTTCTTT. Translated: CASGQGSNTEAFF.

The chain links TRBV16 to TRBJ2-2; TRBD1 matches 8 bases. Germline CDR1 and CDR2: KGHSY and FQNENV. Losses at the gene ends were 2 bases for V and 8 bases for J; bases not matched to a gene: 7. The CDR3 spans 15 residues. This CDR3 reads CASSQDQGASGELFF. The CDR3 nucleotides are TGTGCCAGCAGCCAAGACCAGGGGGCGTCAGGGGAGCTGTTTTTT.

About this clone: This sample includes further DNA sequences coding for the same CDR3. The chain has TRBV5-1 and TRBJ1-2, with 9 bases identical to TRBD1. The trim removed 3 bases at V and 2 bases at J, leaving 2 bases unmatched. Germline V gene lookup returns CDR1 SGHRS and CDR2 YFSETQ. The CDR3 length is 14 residues. For the CDR3, the DNA is TGCGCCAGCAGCTCAGGGACAGGGAACTATGGCTACACCTTC. Protein sequence: CASSSGTGNYGYTF.

This sequence joins TRBV7-3 and TRBJ2-7; 9 bases align to TRBD1. The trim removed 5 bases at V and 3 bases at J, leaving 14 bases unmatched. Per germline, CDR1 SGHTA and CDR2 FQGTGA. CDR3 length equals 17 residues. CDR3 sequence: CASSPGGGQGALYEQYF. The CDR3 DNA reads TGTGCCAGCAGCCCCGGAGGGGGACAGGGTGCCCTCTACGAGCAGTACTTC.

This clone was observed once. The CDR3: CASSGTGEGANYGYTF. CDR3 nucleotides: TGTGCCAGCAGCGGGACAGGGGAAGGGGCTAACTATGGCTACACCTTC. The chain has TRBV4-2 and TRBJ1-2; 10 positions match TRBD1. With V trimmed by 5 bases and J by 0 bases, 6 bases remained unmatched. Germline V CDR1 and CDR2: LGHNA, YNFKEQ. The CDR3 sequence is 16 residues long.

The chain links TRBV5-4 to TRBJ1-2, with D perhaps matching TRBD1 (5 bases). The germline V and J ends were trimmed by 0 bases and 4 bases, with 13 bases remaining between them. This CDR3 comprises 15 residues. Germline V gene lookup returns CDR1 SGHNT and CDR2 YYREEE (reference sequence). For the CDR3, the DNA is TGTGCCAGCAGCTTGGTCACCTCTACAGGCTATGGCTACACCTTC. It encodes CASSLVTSTGYGYTF.

The chain has TRBV27 and TRBJ1-2, with 8 bases that match TRBD1. CDR1 MNHEY and CDR2 SMNVEV come from the germline V gene (reference sequence). The CDR3 totals 15 residues. The V segment lost 6 bases and the J segment 6 bases; nucleotides outside the gene matches: 12. The CDR3 DNA sequence: TGTGCCAGCAGCCCAAATGGGGCAGGGGGCAATGGCTACACCTTC. Protein sequence: CASSPNGAGGNGYTF.

J is TRBJ1-2 and V is TRBV19; unclear D gene. The CDR3 has 12 amino acids. Germline assignment: CDR1 LNHDA and CDR2 SQIVND (reference sequence). V lost 3 bases, J lost 7 bases, and 9 bases lay in between. CDR3 amino acids: CASSIGEGGYTF. The CDR3, as DNA: TGTGCCAGTAGTATTGGGGAGGGTGGCTACACCTTC. Complete variable domain (other parts from reference TRBV19 and TRBJ1-2): DGGITQSPKYLFRKEGQNVTLSCEQNLNHDAMYWYRQDPGQGLRLIYYSQIVNDFQKGDIAEGYSVSREKKESFPLTVTSAQKNPTAFYLCASSIGEGGYTFGSGTRLTVV.

The chain uses TRBV11-3 and TRBJ2-7; D is possibly TRBD1 (6 bases). CDR1 and CDR2 from the germline V gene are SGHNT and YENEEA. V was pared by 3 bases and J by 2 bases, with 11 bases between. The CDR3 totals 14 residues. The CDR3 DNA reads as TGTGCCAGCAGCTTTTTAACAGGGCCCTACGAGCAGTACTTC. Its protein is CASSFLTGPYEQYF.

The V call is TRBV3-1 (or the pseudogene TRBV3-2), the J call TRBJ2-5; 7 bases line up with TRBD2. CDR3 length equals 15 residues. V shed 4 bases and J 5 bases; nucleotides not matched to a gene: 10. From germline, CDR1 is LGHDT and CDR2 YNNKEL (reference sequence). The CDR3 region is CASSPGGGGSETQYF. In DNA, the CDR3 is TGTGCCAGCAGCCCGGGCGGGGGAGGGTCGGAGACCCAGTACTTC.

V is TRBV14 and J is TRBJ1-1; D is ambiguous. The CDR3 spans 12 residues. V was clipped by 4 bases and J by 1 base, with 4 bases between them. Per germline, CDR1 SGHDN and CDR2 FVKESK. CDR3 nucleotide sequence: TGTGCCAGCAGCCTCGGGAACACTGAAGCTTTCTTT. Translation: CASSLGNTEAFF.

The CDR3 nucleotides read TGCGCCAGCAGCCTACCCCAGGGGATGGTAGAGACCCAGTACTTC. Protein product: CASSLPQGMVETQYF. This rearrangement joins TRBV5-1 to TRBJ2-5; the D gene is possibly TRBD1 (6 bases). V was clipped by 4 bases and J by 4 bases, with 17 bases between them. The germline CDR1 and CDR2 sequences are SGHRS and YFSETQ. This CDR3 region has 15 residues.

This clone was recorded only once. V is TRBV5-1 and J is TRBJ2-5; 12 bases match TRBD2. This CDR3 spans 19 amino acids. V lost 3 bases to trimming and J lost 3 bases; unmatched junction nucleotides: 15. Germline V CDR1 and CDR2: SGHRS, YFSETQ. The CDR3 reads CASSSGRTSGASIKETQYF. The DNA for the CDR3 is TGCGCCAGCAGCTCCGGGAGGACTAGCGGGGCAAGTATCAAAGAGACCCAGTACTTC.

The genes are TRBV18 and TRBJ1-2; D gene uncertain. V was trimmed by 1 base and J by 3 bases, leaving 15 bases between them. The CDR3 sequence is 16 residues long. Germline-derived CDR1 and CDR2 are KGHSH and LQKENI. CDR3 coding DNA: TGTGCCAGCTCACCACTGGCCATTGGGCAAGACTATGGCTACACCTTC. As protein: CASSPLAIGQDYGYTF.

A note on this clone: Other DNA sequences within the sample encode an identical CDR3. The chain combines TRBV7-9 with TRBJ1-2; 8 nucleotides agree with TRBD1. Germline CDR1 reads SEHNR; CDR2 reads FQNEAQ (reference sequence). J was trimmed by 3 bases and V by 5 bases; bases with no gene match: 2. CDR3 length equals 13 residues. In nucleotides, the CDR3 is TGTGCCAGCAGCCTGGGACAGGACTATGGCTACACCTTC. It yields the protein CASSLGQDYGYTF.

The CDR3 DNA is TGTGCCAGCAGTTTATGGGGCGACGTATCAAACACTGAAGCTTTCTTT. This codes for CASSLWGDVSNTEAFF. V and J are TRBV27 and TRBJ1-1; TRBD1 is a possible D gene (5 bases). CDR1 is MNHEY, CDR2 SMNVEV, per germline (reference sequence). Deletions cut 1 base from V and 2 bases from J, with 14 bases between. The CDR3 totals 16 residues.

The gene calls are TRBV7-9 and TRBJ2-3, with 9 bases identical to TRBD1. The CDR3 has 15 amino acids. Germline trimming cut 5 bases from V and 3 bases from J; bases unmatched to any gene: 6. Germline-derived CDR1 and CDR2 are SEHNR and FQNEAQ (reference sequence). The chain's CDR3 is CASSRGQGQTDTQYF. In DNA, the CDR3 is TGTGCCAGCAGCCGGGGACAGGGTCAAACAGATACGCAGTATTTT.

V gene TRBV6-2 or TRBV6-3 combines with J gene TRBJ1-5, with D possibly being TRBD1 (6 bases). The germline gives CDR1 MNHEY, CDR2 SVGEGT. This CDR3 contains 13 residues. Trimming removed 2 bases at V and 7 bases at J, with 9 bases between. DNA of the CDR3: TGTGCCAGCAGTTACACAGGGCGGCAGCCCCAGCATTTT. Its protein product is CASSYTGRQPQHF.

This chain connects TRBV11-3 to TRBJ1-1; perhaps TRBD1 as D (6 bases). The V and J ends lost 8 bases and 3 bases respectively, with 19 bases between them. There are 15 residues in the CDR3. Germline values: CDR1 SGHNT, CDR2 YENEEA. CDR3 bases: TGTGCCAGCGCGGCCGGGGCAGGGGAGTACACTGAAGCTTTCTTT. Encoded protein: CASAAGAGEYTEAFF.